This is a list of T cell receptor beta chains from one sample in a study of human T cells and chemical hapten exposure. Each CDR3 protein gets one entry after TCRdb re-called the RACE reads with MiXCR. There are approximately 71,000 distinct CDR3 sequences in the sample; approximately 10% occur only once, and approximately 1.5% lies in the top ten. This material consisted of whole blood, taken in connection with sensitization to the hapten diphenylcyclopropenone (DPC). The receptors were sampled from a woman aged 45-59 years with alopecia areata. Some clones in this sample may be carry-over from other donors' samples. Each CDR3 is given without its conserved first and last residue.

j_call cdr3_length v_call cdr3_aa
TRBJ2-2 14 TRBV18 ASSPPGQGLTGELF
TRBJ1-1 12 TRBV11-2 ASSLGPGTGKAF
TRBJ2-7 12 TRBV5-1 ASSLAPGTREQY
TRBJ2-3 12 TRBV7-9 ASSLNLGRDTQY
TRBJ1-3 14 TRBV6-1 ASSEALQGSGNTIY
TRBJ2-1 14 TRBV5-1 ASSLGLAGPYNEQF
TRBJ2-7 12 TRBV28 ASSLGTVAYEQY
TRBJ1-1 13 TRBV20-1 SARDPRMGYTEAF
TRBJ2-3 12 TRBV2 ASSPFTSTDTQY
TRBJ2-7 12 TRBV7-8 ASSLELSADEQY
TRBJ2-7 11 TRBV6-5 ASSSGMSYEQY
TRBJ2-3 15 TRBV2 ASSALTSGGAPDTQY
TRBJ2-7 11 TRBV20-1 SALQGRSYEQY
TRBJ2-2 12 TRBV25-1 ASTGDRDTGELF
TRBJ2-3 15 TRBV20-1 SARPRTSGSPTDTQY
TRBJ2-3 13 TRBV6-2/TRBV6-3 ASSTPFRSTDTQY
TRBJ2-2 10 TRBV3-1 ASSWGAGELF
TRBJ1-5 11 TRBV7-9 ASSSIQDQPQH
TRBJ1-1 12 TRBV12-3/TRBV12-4 ASSFVIMTREAF
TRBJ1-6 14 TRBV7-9 ASSPPVFPGDSPLH
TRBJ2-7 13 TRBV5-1 ASSPSGQISYEQY
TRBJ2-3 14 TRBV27 ASSLRWPSPTDTQY
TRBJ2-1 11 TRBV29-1 SVEDLWSGEQF
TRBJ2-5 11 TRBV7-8 ASSFTSPETQY
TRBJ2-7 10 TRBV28 ASSITRGMQY
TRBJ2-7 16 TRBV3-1 ASSQEGAGTSSFYEQY
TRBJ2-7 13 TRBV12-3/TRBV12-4 ASSPPGQGFYEQY
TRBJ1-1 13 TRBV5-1 ASSLDATLVTEAF
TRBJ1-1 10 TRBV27 ASSTGNTEAF
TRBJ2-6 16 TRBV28 ASSSRLAATSGANVLT
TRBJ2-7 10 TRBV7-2 ASSPTPYEQY
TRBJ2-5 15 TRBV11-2 ASSKLGGGLYQETQY